The sequence of this T cell receptor beta chain was determined in a study of T cells in localized non-small cell lung cancer. General observations from the study: Maximal T cell clonality occurred in uninvolved adjacent lung, with tumor ranking below it. A denser population of T cells in blood accompanied longer overall survival. Median around 60 top-100 tumor clones were shared with paired adjacent lung. Only one tumor region was sequenced, so heterogeneity remains possible.

J was trimmed by 5 bases and V by 7 bases; bases with no gene match: 10. In germline, CDR1 is SGHNT, CDR2 YYREEE (reference sequence). The CDR3 is 15 residues long. As for this clone: Its antigen is still unknown.

The table came from immunoSEQ multiplex PCR; TCRdb's copy has only in-frame clones and leaves some out. There are 75,000 to 95,000 clones in the sample; 80% to 90% occur only once, and more than 14% lies in the top ten. The sequences come from peripheral blood, collected before any cancer treatment. This TCR was sampled from a man between 40 and 70 years old with stage I squamous cell lung carcinoma. The chain couples TRBV5-4 to TRBJ2-1, with 9 bases matching TRBD2. The CDR3 here is CASPTQLAGNNEQFF. The CDR3 DNA follows: TGTGCCAGCCCCACCCAGCTAGCGGGGAACAATGAGCAGTTCTTC.